The clone carrying this T cell receptor beta chain was observed a handful of times. What it binds is not known. The length of the CDR3 is 14 residues. Trimming left V 2 bases short and J 4 bases short, with 10 bases between. CDR1 and CDR2 from the germline V gene are LGHNA and YSLEER. The data were taken from a study of beta chain features in type 1 diabetes. General study points: A moderate, significant TCRB CDR3 shortening appeared in type 1 diabetes across four CD4+ subsets. With patients and controls alike, PCR might favor shorter templates to an equal degree.

Every isolated RNA sample was fully reverse transcribed, so sequencing captured expressed TCRB transcripts. Here immunoSEQ multiplex PCR was the method, and the copy in TCRdb shows in-frame clones only, minus some. The table lists hundreds of thousands of clones, roughly a sixth of them singletons. Sorted cells reached over 95% purity in every population. This clonotype was obtained from a woman between 18 and 29 years old in good health. The sequencing sample was made of naive CD4+ T cells from blood. The V call is TRBV4-3, the J call TRBJ2-3; no clear D. CDR3 nucleotides: TGCGCCAGCAGCCAAAGATCCGGTGCAGATACGCAGTATTTT. As protein: CASSQRSGADTQYF.